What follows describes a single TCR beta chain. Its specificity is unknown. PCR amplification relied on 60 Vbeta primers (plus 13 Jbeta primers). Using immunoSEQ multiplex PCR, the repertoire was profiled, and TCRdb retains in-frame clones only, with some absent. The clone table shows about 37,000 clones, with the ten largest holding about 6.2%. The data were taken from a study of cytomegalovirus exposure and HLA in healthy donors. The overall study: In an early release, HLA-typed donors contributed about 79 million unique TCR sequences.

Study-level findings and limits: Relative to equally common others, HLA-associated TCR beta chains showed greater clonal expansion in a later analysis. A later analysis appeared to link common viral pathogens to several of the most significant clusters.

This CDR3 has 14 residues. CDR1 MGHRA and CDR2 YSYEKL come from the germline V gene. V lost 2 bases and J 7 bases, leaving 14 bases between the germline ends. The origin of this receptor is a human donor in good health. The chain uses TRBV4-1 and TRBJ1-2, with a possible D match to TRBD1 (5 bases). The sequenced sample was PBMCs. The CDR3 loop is CASSQRGILSGYTF. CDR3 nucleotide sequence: TGCGCCAGCAGCCAAAGGGGCATCCTCAGTGGCTACACCTTC.